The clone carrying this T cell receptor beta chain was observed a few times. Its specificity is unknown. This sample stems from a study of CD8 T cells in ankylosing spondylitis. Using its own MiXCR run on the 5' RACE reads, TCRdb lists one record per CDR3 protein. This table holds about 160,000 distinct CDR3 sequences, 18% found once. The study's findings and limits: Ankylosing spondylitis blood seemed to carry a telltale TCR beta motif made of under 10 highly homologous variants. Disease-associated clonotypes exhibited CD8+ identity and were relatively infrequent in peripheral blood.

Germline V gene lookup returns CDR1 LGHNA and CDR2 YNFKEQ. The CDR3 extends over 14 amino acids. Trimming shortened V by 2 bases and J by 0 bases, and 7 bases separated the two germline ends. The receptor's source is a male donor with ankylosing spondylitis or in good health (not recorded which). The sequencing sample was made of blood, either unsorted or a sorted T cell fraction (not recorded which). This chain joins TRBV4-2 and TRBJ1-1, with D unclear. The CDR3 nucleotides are TGTGCCAGCAGCCAACCGACGGTGAACACTGAAGCTTTCTTT. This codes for CASSQPTVNTEAFF.